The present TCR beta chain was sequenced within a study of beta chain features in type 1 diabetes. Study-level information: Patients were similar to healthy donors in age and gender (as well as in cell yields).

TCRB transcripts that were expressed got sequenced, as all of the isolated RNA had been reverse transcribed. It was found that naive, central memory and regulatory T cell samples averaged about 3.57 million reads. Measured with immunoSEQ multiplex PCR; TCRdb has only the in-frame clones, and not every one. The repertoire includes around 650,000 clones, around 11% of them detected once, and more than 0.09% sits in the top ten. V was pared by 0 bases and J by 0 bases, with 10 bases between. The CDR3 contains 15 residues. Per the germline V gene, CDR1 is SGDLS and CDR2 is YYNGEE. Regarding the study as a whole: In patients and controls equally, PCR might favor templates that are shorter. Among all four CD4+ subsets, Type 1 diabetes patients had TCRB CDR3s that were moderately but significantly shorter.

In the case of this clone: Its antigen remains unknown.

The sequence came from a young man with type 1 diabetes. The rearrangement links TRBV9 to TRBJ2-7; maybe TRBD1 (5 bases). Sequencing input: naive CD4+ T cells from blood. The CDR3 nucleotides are TGTGCCAGCAGCGTAGAGCCGGACATCTCCTACGAGCAGTACTTC. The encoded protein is CASSVEPDISYEQYF. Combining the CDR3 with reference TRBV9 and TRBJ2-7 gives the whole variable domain DSGVTQTPKHLITATGQRVTLRCSPRSGDLSVYWYQQSLDQGLQFLIQYYNGEERAKGNILERFSAQQFPDLHSELNLSSLELGDSALYFCASSVEPDISYEQYFGPGTRLTVT.